This TCR beta chain originates from a study of early T cells in non-severe SARS-CoV-2 infection. Study-wide background: Sequencing targeted bulk RNA from unsorted whole blood, leaving chains unpaired. Study-level findings and limits: In VDJdb matching, anti-spike CD8 responses were favored while private and CD4 specificities went missing.

This CDR3 contains 14 residues. CDR1 DFQATT and CDR2 SNEGSKA come from the germline V gene (reference sequence). V lost 4 bases to trimming and J lost 4 bases; unmatched junction nucleotides: 10. This clonotype was seen many times. Its specificity is not known. The TCR library protocol was used to attach unique molecular identifiers. These identifiers were attached to individual cDNA molecules. Using its own MiXCR run on the 5' RACE reads, TCRdb lists one record per CDR3 protein. The table includes tens of thousands of distinct CDR3 sequences, over 4.5% detected once. The chain recombines TRBV20-1 with TRBJ2-7; 7 nucleotides match TRBD1. This specimen was whole blood, taken at baseline. This TCR was recovered from an adult who was a healthcare worker with PCR-confirmed SARS-CoV-2 infection or an uninfected control (not recorded which). The CDR3: CSAKRPGGGYEQYF. In DNA, the CDR3 is TGCAGTGCTAAGAGGCCAGGGGGTGGTTACGAGCAGTACTTC.